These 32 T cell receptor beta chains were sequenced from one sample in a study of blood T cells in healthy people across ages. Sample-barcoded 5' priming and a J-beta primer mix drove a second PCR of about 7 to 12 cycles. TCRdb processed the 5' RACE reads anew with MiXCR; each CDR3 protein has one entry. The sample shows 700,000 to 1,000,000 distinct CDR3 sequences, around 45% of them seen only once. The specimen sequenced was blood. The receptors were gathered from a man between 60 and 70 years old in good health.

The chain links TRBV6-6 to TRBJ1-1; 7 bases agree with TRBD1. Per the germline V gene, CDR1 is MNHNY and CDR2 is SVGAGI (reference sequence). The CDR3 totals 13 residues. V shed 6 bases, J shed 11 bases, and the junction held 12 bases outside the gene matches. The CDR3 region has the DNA TGTGCCAGCAGCTCCCAAGACAGGGCCGGCGCTTTCTTT. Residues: CASSSQDRAGAFF.

The CDR3 DNA sequence: TGCGCCAGCAGCCCGGGGATAGCGGTTAGCACAGATACGCAGTATTTT. Translating it yields CASSPGIAVSTDTQYF. The chain joins TRBV5-1 to TRBJ2-3, with D maybe TRBD2 (6 bases). V lost 4 bases to trimming and J lost 0 bases, with 15 bases between them. The length of the CDR3 is 16 residues. Germline values: CDR1 SGHRS, CDR2 YFSETQ.

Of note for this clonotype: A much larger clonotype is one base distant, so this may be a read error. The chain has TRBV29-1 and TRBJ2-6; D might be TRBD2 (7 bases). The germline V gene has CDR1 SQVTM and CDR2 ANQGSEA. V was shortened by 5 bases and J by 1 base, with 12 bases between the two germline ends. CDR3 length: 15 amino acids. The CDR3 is CSVLEGGSGANVLTF. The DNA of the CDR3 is TGCAGCGTTCTGGAGGGGGGGTCTGGGGCCAACGTCCTGACTTTC. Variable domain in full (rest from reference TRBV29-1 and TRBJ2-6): SAVISQKPSRDICQRGTSLTIQCQVDSQVTMMFWYRQQPGQSLTLIATANQGSEATYESGFVIDKFPISRPNLTFSTLTVSNMSPEDSSIYLCSVLEGGSGANVLTFGAGSRLTVL.

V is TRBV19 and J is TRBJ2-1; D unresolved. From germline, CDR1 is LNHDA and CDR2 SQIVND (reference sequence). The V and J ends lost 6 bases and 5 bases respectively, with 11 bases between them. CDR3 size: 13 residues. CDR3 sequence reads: CASSPWENNEQFF. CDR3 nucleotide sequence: TGTGCCAGTAGCCCCTGGGAAAACAATGAGCAGTTCTTC.

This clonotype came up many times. CDR3 coding DNA: TGTGCCAGCAGCCCCCGACGGGGAGCAGATACGCAGTATTTT. Protein: CASSPRRGADTQYF. The chain links TRBV7-2 to TRBJ2-3; D perhaps matches TRBD2 (5 bases). Trimming pared 5 bases from V and 4 bases from J, leaving 13 bases between. Germline V lookup: CDR1 SGHTA, CDR2 FQGNSA. The CDR3 runs to 14 residues.

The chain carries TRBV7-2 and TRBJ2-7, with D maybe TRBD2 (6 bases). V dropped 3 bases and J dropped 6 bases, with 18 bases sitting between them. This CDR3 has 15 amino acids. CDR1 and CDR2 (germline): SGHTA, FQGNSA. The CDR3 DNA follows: TGTGCCAGCAGCTTGAGTGGCGGGGTTCCCGCCGAGCAGTACTTC. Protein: CASSLSGGVPAEQYF.

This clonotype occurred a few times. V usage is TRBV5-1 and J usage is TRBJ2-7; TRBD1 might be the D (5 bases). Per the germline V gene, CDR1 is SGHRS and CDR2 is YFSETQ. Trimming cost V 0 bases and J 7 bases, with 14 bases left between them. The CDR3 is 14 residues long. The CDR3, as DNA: TGCGCCAGCAGCTTGGCCTCCCAGGGATTGGAGCAGTACTTC. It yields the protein CASSLASQGLEQYF. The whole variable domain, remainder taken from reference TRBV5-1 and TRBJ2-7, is KAGVTQTPRYLIKTRGQQVTLSCSPISGHRSVSWYQQTPGQGLQFLFEYFSETQRNKGNFPGRFSGRQFSNSRSEMNVSTLELGDSALYLCASSLASQGLEQYFGPGTRLTVT.

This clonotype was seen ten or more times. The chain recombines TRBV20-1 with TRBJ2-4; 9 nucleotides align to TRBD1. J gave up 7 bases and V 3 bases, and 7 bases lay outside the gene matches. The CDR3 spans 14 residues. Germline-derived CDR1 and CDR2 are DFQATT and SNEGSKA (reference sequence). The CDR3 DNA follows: TGCAGTGCTAGGACCGGGACAGGGATTAACATTCAGTACTTC. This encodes CSARTGTGINIQYF.

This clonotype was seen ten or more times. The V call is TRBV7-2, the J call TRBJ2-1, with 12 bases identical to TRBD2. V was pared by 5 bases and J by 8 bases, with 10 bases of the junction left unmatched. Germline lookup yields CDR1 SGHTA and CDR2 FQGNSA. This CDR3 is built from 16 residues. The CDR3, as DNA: TGTGCCAGCAGCCTCCGGCCTAGCGGGGGGGCCCATGAGCAGTTCTTC. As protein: CASSLRPSGGAHEQFF. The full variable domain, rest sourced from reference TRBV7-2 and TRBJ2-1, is GAGVSQSPSNKVTEKGKDVELRCDPISGHTALYWYRQSLGQGLEFLIYFQGNSAPDKSGLPSDRFSAERTGGSVSTLTIQRTQQEDSAVYLCASSLRPSGGAHEQFFGPGTRLTVL.

The DNA for the CDR3 is TGTGCCAGCAGCCGAGCGGGGGTGGAAGAGACCCAGTACTTC. This translates into CASSRAGVEETQYF. The chain employs TRBV3-1 and TRBJ2-5; TRBD2 matches at 8 bases. CDR3 length equals 14 residues. Per the germline V gene, CDR1 is LGHDT and CDR2 is YNNKEL (reference sequence). V lost 4 bases, J lost 3 bases, and 4 bases stayed unmatched.

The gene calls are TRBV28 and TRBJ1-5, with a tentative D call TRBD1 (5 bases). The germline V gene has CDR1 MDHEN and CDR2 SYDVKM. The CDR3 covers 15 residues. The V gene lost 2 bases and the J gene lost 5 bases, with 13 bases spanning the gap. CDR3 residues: CASSLQSGSYQPQHF. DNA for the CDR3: TGTGCCAGCAGTTTACAGTCAGGGTCCTATCAGCCCCAGCATTTT.

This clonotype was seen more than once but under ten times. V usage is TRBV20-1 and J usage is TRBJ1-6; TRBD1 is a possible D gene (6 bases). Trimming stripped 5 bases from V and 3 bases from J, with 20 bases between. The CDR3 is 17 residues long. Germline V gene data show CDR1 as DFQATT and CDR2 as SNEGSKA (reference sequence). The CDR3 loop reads CSAADPGTPGYNSPLHF. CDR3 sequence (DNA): TGCAGTGCTGCGGACCCCGGGACACCAGGCTATAATTCACCCCTCCACTTT.

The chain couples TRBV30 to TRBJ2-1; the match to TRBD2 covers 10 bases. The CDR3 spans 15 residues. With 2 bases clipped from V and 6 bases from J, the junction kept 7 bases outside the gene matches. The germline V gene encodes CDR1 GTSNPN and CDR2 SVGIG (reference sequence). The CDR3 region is CAWSSERGGRNEQFF. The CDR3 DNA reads TGTGCCTGGAGTTCTGAGCGGGGGGGCCGCAATGAGCAGTTCTTC.

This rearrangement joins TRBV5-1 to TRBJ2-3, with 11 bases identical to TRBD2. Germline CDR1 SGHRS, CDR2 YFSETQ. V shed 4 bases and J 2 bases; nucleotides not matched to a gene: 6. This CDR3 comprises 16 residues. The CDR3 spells CASSPLLAGDTDTQYF. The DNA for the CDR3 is TGCGCCAGCAGCCCCCTACTAGCGGGGGACACAGATACGCAGTATTTT.

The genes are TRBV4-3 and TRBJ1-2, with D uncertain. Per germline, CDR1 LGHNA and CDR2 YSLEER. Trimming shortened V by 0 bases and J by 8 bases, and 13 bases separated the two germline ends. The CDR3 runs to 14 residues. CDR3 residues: CASSQEWREGGYTF. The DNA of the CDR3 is TGCGCCAGCAGCCAAGAGTGGAGGGAAGGAGGCTACACCTTC.

As DNA, the CDR3 is TGTGCCAGCAACCCGGGCGGTACTTCACCCCTCCACTTT. Its protein is CASNPGGTSPLHF. The chain has TRBV6-5 and TRBJ1-6, with no clear D. The CDR3 consists of 13 residues. V was clipped by 7 bases and J by 9 bases, with 13 bases between them. Germline loops: CDR1 MNHEY, CDR2 SVGAGI.

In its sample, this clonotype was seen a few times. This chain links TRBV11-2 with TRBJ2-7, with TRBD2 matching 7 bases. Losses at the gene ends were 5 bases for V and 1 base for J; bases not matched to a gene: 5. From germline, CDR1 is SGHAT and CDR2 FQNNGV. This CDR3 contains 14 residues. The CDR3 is CASSRDYTSYEQYF. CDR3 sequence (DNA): TGTGCCAGCAGCCGGGACTATACGTCCTACGAGCAGTACTTC.

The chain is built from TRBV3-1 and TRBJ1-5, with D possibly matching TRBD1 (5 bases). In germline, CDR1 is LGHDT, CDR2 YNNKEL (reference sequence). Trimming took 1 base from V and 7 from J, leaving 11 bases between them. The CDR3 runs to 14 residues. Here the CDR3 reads CASSQGIGAQPQHF. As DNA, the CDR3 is TGTGCCAGCAGCCAAGGAATCGGGGCACAGCCCCAGCATTTT.

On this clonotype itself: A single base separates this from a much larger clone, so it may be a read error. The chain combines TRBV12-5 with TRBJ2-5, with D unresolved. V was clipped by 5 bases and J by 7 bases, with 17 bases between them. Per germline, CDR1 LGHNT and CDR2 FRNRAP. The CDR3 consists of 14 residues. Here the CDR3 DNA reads TGTGCTAGTGGTGTGAGCGCCTTTAGTGGGACCCAGTACTTC. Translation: CASGVSAFSGTQYF.

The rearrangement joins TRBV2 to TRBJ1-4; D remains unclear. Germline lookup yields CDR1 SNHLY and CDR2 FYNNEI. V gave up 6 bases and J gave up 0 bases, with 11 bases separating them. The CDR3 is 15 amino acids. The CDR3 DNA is TGTGCCAGCAGCGCATTGCGTTCAACTAATGAAAAACTGTTTTTT. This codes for CASSALRSTNEKLFF.

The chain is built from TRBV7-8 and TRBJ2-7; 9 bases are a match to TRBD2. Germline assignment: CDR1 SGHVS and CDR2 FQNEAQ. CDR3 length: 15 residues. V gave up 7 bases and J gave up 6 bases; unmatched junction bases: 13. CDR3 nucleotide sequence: TGTGCCAGCAACATCTGGACTAGCGCTGGGGGCGAGCAGTACTTC. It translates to CASNIWTSAGGEQYF.

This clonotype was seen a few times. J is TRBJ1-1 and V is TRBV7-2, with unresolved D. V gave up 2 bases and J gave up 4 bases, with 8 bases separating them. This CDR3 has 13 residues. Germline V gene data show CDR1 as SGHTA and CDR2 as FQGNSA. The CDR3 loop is CASSLWGSTEAFF. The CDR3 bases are TGTGCCAGCAGCTTATGGGGTAGCACTGAAGCTTTCTTT.

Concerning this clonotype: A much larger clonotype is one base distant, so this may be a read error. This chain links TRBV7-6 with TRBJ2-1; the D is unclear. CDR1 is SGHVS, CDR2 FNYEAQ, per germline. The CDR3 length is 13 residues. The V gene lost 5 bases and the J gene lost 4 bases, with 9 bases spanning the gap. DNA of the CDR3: TGTGCCAGCAGCGTAGGACGTTACAATGAGCAGTTCTTC. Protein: CASSVGRYNEQFF.

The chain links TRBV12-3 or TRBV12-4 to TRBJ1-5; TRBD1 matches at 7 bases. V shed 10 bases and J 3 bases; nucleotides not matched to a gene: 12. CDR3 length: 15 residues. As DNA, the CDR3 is TGTGCCACCCAGTTTTCTGGACAGGTCAATCAGCCCCAGCATTTT. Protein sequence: CATQFSGQVNQPQHF.

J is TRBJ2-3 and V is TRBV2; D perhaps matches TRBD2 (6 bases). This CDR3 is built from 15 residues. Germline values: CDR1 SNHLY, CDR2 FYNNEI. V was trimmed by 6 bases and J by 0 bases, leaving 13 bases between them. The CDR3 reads CASRGIGGSTDTQYF. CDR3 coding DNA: TGTGCCAGCAGGGGGATCGGGGGAAGCACAGATACGCAGTATTTT.

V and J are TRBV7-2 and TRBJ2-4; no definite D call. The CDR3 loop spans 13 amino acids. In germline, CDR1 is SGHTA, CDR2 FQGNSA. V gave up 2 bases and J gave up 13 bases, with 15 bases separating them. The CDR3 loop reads CASSLPTTLGQYF. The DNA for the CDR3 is TGTGCCAGCAGCTTACCTACGACCCTGGGGCAGTACTTC.

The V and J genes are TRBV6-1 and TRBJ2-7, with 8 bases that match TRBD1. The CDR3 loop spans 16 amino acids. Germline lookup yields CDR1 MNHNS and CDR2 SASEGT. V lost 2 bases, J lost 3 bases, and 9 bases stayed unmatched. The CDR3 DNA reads TGTGCCAGCAGTGAAATGGCGGGACAGGACCTCTACGAGCAGTACTTC. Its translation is CASSEMAGQDLYEQYF.

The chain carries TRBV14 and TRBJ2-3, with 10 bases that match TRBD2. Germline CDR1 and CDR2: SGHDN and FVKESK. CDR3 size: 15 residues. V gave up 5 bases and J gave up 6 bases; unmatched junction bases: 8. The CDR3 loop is CASSKGGTSADTQYF. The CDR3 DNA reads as TGTGCCAGCAGCAAAGGAGGGACTAGCGCCGATACGCAGTATTTT.

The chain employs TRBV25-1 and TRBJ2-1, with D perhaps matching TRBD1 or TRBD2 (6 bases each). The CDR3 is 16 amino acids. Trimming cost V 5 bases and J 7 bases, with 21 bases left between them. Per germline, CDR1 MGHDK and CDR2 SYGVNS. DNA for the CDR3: TGTGCCAGCAGTCCCCGACTAAAGGGGGGTGATAATGAGCAGTTCTTC. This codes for CASSPRLKGGDNEQFF. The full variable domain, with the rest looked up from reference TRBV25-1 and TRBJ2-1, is EADIYQTPRYLVIGTGKKITLECSQTMGHDKMYWYQQDPGMELHLIHYSYGVNSTEKGDLSSESTVSRIRTEHFPLTLESARPSHTSQYLCASSPRLKGGDNEQFFGPGTRLTVL.

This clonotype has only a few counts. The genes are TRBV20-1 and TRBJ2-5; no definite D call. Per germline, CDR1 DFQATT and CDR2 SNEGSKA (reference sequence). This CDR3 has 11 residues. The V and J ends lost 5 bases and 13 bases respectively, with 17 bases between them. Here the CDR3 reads CSASEPTSMYF. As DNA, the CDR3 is TGCAGTGCTTCCGAACCGACCTCTATGTACTTC.

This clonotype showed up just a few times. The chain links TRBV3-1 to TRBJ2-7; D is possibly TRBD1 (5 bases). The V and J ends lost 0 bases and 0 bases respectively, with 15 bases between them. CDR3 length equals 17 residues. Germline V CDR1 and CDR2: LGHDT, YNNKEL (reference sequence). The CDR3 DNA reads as TGTGCCAGCAGCCAAGATCTTGGGGCGCATTACTCCTACGAGCAGTACTTC. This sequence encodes CASSQDLGAHYSYEQYF.

The CDR3 DNA is TGTGCCAGCAGTTATGGAGCGGGGTTCTCCTACGAGCAGTACTTC. Amino acids: CASSYGAGFSYEQYF. V usage is TRBV6-6 and J usage is TRBJ2-7; TRBD2 matches 7 bases. The CDR3 sequence is 15 residues long. Germline V gene sequence: CDR1 MNHNY, CDR2 SVGAGI (reference sequence). V shed 3 bases, J shed 0 bases, and the junction held 5 bases outside the gene matches.